These T cell receptor beta chains were read from a single sample in a study of cytomegalovirus exposure and HLA in healthy donors. The repertoire was sequenced with immunoSEQ multiplex PCR; TCRdb's copy has only in-frame clones and lacks some. The sample consists of about 260,000 clones, 90% of them appearing once. Sequencing was done on a sample of PBMCs. Source of these receptors: a woman aged 25 to 39 in good health and CMV-seronegative. CDR3s include the opening cysteine and the closing phenylalanine or tryptophan. Fields, in order: V gene, D gene, clone size, J gene, CDR3 protein, CDR3 DNA. The D gene is left open where the match is weak. Not all rows give a size; the values are once, few, many and, for expanded clones, a class.

TRBV7-3,TRBD1,.,TRBJ1-2,CASSLSPGQGNYGYTF,TGTGCCAGCAGCTTAAGTCCCGGACAGGGGAACTATGGCTACACCTTC
TRBV6-4,.,.,TRBJ2-3,CASSASANTDTQYF,TGTGCCAGCAGTGCGTCAGCGAACACAGATACGCAGTATTTT
TRBV29-1,.,.,TRBJ1-2,CSVVGPANYGYTF,TGCAGCGTTGTGGGCCCAGCTAACTATGGCTACACCTTC
TRBV30,TRBD2,.,TRBJ2-1,CAWRGGSSYNEQFF,TGTGCCTGGCGGGGAGGGAGCTCCTACAATGAGCAGTTCTTC
TRBV7-6,TRBD2,.,TRBJ2-7,CASSVLAGGPAGYEQYF,TGTGCCAGCAGTGTTCTAGCGGGAGGGCCCGCAGGCTACGAGCAGTACTTC
TRBV7-9,TRBD2,once,TRBJ2-3,CASSLPTSGVDTDTQYF,TGTGCCAGCAGCTTACCTACTAGCGGGGTCGACACAGATACGCAGTATTTT
TRBV29-1,.,once,TRBJ1-1,CSVDRTEAFF,TGCAGCGTTGACCGGACTGAAGCTTTCTTT
TRBV6-5,.,.,TRBJ1-1,CASSYSNGANTEAFF,TGTGCCAGCAGTTACTCGAATGGGGCGAACACTGAAGCTTTCTTT
TRBV11-2,TRBD2,.,TRBJ2-7,CASSTRTSIGSYEQYF,TGTGCCAGCAGCACGCGGACTAGCATCGGGTCCTACGAGCAGTACTTC
TRBV7-6,.,.,TRBJ2-7,CASSLASSYEQYF,TGTGCCAGCAGCTTAGCGTCCTCCTACGAGCAGTACTTC
TRBV28,TRBD2,.,TRBJ2-5,CASSPWTSGRGETQYF,TGTGCCAGCAGTCCCTGGACTAGCGGGAGAGGAGAGACCCAGTACTTC
TRBV7-6,.,once,TRBJ1-1,CASSLALTNTEAFF,TGTGCCAGCAGCTTAGCGTTGACAAACACTGAAGCTTTCTTT
TRBV29-1,.,once,TRBJ1-3,CSVEDGVSSGNTIYF,TGCAGCGTTGAAGACGGTGTGAGCTCTGGAAACACCATATATTTT
TRBV9,.,.,TRBJ1-3,CASSVQSSGNTIYF,TGTGCCAGCAGCGTCCAATCCTCTGGAAACACCATATATTTT